The 19 T cell receptor beta chains presented below share a single source sample, sequenced in a study of beta chain features in type 1 diabetes. Every bit of the isolated RNA underwent reverse transcription, so sequencing read expressed TCRB transcripts. Some clones are missing from TCRdb's copy, which holds only in-frame ones; the method was immunoSEQ multiplex PCR. This repertoire shows about 450,000 clones, more than 9.5% found once; its top ten account for approximately 0.05%. Material for sequencing was naive CD4+ T cells from blood. The receptors stem from a woman aged 18-35 years in good health.

The V call is TRBV7-8, the J call TRBJ2-5; a weak D match, TRBD2 (6 bases). Germline V gene sequence: CDR1 SGHVS, CDR2 FQNEAQ. The CDR3 extends over 15 amino acids. With 0 bases removed from V and 5 bases from J, the gap between germline ends came to 13 bases. Written as DNA, the CDR3 is TGTGCCAGCAGCTTAGCGGCGGGGACGATTGAGACCCAGTACTTC. The encoded protein is CASSLAAGTIETQYF.

The chain joins TRBV11-1 to TRBJ2-2; 8 bases map to TRBD2. The V segment lost 1 base and the J segment 5 bases; nucleotides outside the gene matches: 3. This CDR3 has 15 amino acids. Per the germline V gene, CDR1 is SGHAT and CDR2 is FQDESV (reference sequence). DNA for the CDR3: TGTGCCAGCAGCTTAGAAGCGGGAGAGACCGGGGAGCTGTTTTTT. Amino acids: CASSLEAGETGELFF.

The V and J genes are TRBV30 and TRBJ2-5; D unclear. V dropped 0 bases and J dropped 4 bases, with 6 bases sitting between them. Per the germline V gene, CDR1 is GTSNPN and CDR2 is SVGIG (reference sequence). The CDR3 is made up of 12 amino acids. CDR3: CAWSVATETQYF. The CDR3 coding sequence is TGTGCCTGGAGTGTAGCCACAGAGACCCAGTACTTC.

The chain links TRBV6-5 to TRBJ2-1; TRBD1 aligns across 10 bases. The CDR3 loop spans 16 amino acids. CDR1 MNHEY and CDR2 SVGAGI come from the germline V gene. The ends lost 1 base at V and 10 bases at J; junction bases unmatched: 10. Here the CDR3 reads CASSYLSGTGVKEQFF. The DNA for the CDR3 is TGTGCCAGCAGTTACTTATCCGGGACAGGGGTTAAAGAGCAGTTCTTC.

This sequence joins TRBV29-1 and TRBJ2-1; perhaps TRBD2 as D (5 bases). CDR3 size: 11 residues. Deletions cut 5 bases from V and 8 bases from J, with 10 bases between. The germline V gene encodes CDR1 SQVTM and CDR2 ANQGSEA. The CDR3 DNA follows: TGCAGCGTTTGGGAGTTCGATGAGCAGTTCTTC. It encodes CSVWEFDEQFF.

The rearrangement uses TRBV28 and TRBJ2-7; D possibly corresponds to TRBD2 (5 bases). The V gene lost 4 bases and the J gene lost 2 bases, with 12 bases spanning the gap. CDR1 and CDR2 (germline): MDHEN, SYDVKM. The CDR3 consists of 14 residues. CDR3 protein: CASSSWTFAYEQYV. In DNA form, the CDR3 reads TGTGCCAGCAGTTCCTGGACTTTCGCCTACGAGCAGTACGTC.

This clone turned up a few times. This chain uses TRBV30 with TRBJ1-5; D not resolved. The CDR3 has 12 residues. The germline V and J ends were trimmed by 4 bases and 5 bases, with 9 bases remaining between them. Germline V lookup: CDR1 GTSNPN, CDR2 SVGIG (reference sequence). The CDR3 spells CAWTAGDQPQHF. Here the CDR3 DNA reads TGTGCCTGGACGGCTGGCGATCAGCCCCAGCATTTT.

V is TRBV6-6 and J is TRBJ2-3, with no clear D. Germline V lookup: CDR1 MNHNY, CDR2 SVGAGI (reference sequence). The CDR3 length is 13 residues. Trimming took off 4 bases at V and 5 bases at J, with 10 bases between the two ends. Written as DNA, the CDR3 is TGTGCCAGCAGTTCCCGGTATCAAGATACGCAGTATTTT. Its protein product is CASSSRYQDTQYF.

The chain employs TRBV18 and TRBJ2-7, with D unresolved. The V gene's germline CDR1 is KGHSH and CDR2 LQKENI. This CDR3 has 15 amino acids. V lost 2 bases to trimming and J lost 3 bases, with 14 bases between them. CDR3 residues: CASSPKASQSYEQYF. In DNA form, the CDR3 reads TGTGCCAGCTCACCAAAGGCATCCCAAAGCTACGAGCAGTACTTC.

CDR3 nucleotides: TGCAGCGTCCGCTGGACTATCTACAATGAGCAGTTCTTC. Its protein product is CSVRWTIYNEQFF. V is TRBV29-1 and J is TRBJ2-1; D perhaps matches TRBD2 (6 bases). Per the germline V gene, CDR1 is SQVTM and CDR2 is ANQGSEA. The length of the CDR3 is 13 residues. Trimming left V 6 bases short and J 3 bases short, with 12 bases between.

This clone was counted only a few times. The V and J genes are TRBV7-2 and TRBJ1-3; D gene unclear. Trimming left V 6 bases short and J 2 bases short, with 11 bases between. The CDR3 contains 14 residues. Looked up from germline, CDR1 is SGHTA and CDR2 is FQGNSA. The CDR3 DNA reads TGTGCCAGCAGTTCCGGTGGGCCTGGAAACACCATATATTTT. This codes for CASSSGGPGNTIYF.

This clone has just a few counts. DNA for the CDR3: TGCAGCGTTGAAAAAGGGGGCAGTGAAAAACTGTTTTTT. Translation: CSVEKGGSEKLFF. The chain joins TRBV29-1 to TRBJ1-4, with 7 bases matching TRBD1. Germline V gene sequence: CDR1 SQVTM, CDR2 ANQGSEA. V gave up 2 bases and J gave up 7 bases; unmatched junction bases: 4. The CDR3 contains 13 residues.

This clone occurred a few times. The rearrangement joins TRBV19 to TRBJ2-5; 7 positions match TRBD1. There are 14 residues in the CDR3. The germline V gene has CDR1 LNHDA and CDR2 SQIVND (reference sequence). V lost 5 bases, J lost 1 base, and 4 bases stayed unmatched. The chain's CDR3 is CASSAGTAQETQYF. The CDR3, as DNA: TGTGCCAGTAGTGCCGGGACAGCCCAAGAGACCCAGTACTTC.

This clone was seen a handful of times. The chain joins TRBV13 to TRBJ2-2; 8 nucleotides align to TRBD1. The germline gives CDR1 PRHDT, CDR2 FYEKMQ (reference sequence). The V and J ends lost 5 bases and 6 bases, in that order; junction bases with no gene match: 5. This CDR3 contains 14 residues. The CDR3 sequence is CASSDGQGPGELFF. The CDR3 DNA is TGTGCCAGCAGCGACGGACAGGGTCCCGGGGAGCTGTTTTTT.

This clone was observed a handful of times. V usage is TRBV28 and J usage is TRBJ2-7; no clear D gene. The CDR3 length is 14 residues. V was clipped by 1 base and J by 6 bases, with 13 bases between them. Germline-derived CDR1 and CDR2 are MDHEN and SYDVKM. The CDR3: CASSLSLPRAEQYV. The DNA for the CDR3 is TGTGCCAGCAGTTTATCCTTGCCTAGGGCCGAGCAGTACGTC.

This clone has a handful of counts. The chain employs TRBV5-4 and TRBJ2-3; D remains unclear. Between the trimmed V and J ends, which lost 3 bases and 0 bases, there was a span of 11 bases. The CDR3 covers 15 residues. Germline V lookup: CDR1 SGHNT, CDR2 YYREEE (reference sequence). This chain's CDR3 is CASSSHYTSTDTQYF. The CDR3, as DNA: TGTGCCAGCAGCTCCCACTATACTAGCACAGATACGCAGTATTTT.

The genes are TRBV5-1 and TRBJ2-3; D unclear. Trimming pared 2 bases from V and 4 bases from J, leaving 11 bases between. The CDR3 sequence is 14 residues long. Per the germline V gene, CDR1 is SGHRS and CDR2 is YFSETQ. The CDR3 protein is CASSLNSPPDTQYF. The DNA of the CDR3 is TGCGCCAGCAGCTTAAACTCGCCCCCAGATACGCAGTATTTT.

This clone has just a few counts. This chain joins TRBV21-1 and TRBJ2-7; TRBD2 reflects the table's D call only, with no check against the DNA. TRBV21-1 is described as a pseudogene. CDR3 length: 16 residues. The CDR3 region has the DNA TGTGCCAGCAGCAAAGTCGGCCCAAGTTCGGGGTACGAGCAGTACGTC. It encodes CASSKVGPSSGYEQYV.

The V gene is TRBV5-4, the J gene TRBJ1-1; D is undetermined. V lost 4 bases and J lost 2, with 6 bases in between. The CDR3 length is 12 residues. Per the germline V gene, CDR1 is SGHNT and CDR2 is YYREEE (reference sequence). CDR3 DNA: TGTGCCAGCAGCGTCCGTAACACTGAAGCTTTCTTT. It yields the protein CASSVRNTEAFF.